Following are 6 T cell receptor beta chains from one sample sequenced in a study of shared clonotypes between healthy human individuals. Cells designated naive CD8 were CD45RO-negative and were positively selected for CCR7, with terminally differentiated effector memory CD45RA+ cells excluded. Some clones are missing from TCRdb's copy, which holds only in-frame ones; the method was immunoSEQ multiplex PCR. The sample records hundreds of thousands of clones, 98% being singletons. The sequenced sample was naive CD8+ T cells sorted from blood. These receptors all come from a man in his thirties or forties in good health.

The V call is TRBV5-4, the J call TRBJ2-7; D possibly uses TRBD1 or TRBD2 (6 bases each). The CDR3 contains 15 residues. Trimming took 0 bases from V and 3 from J, leaving 13 bases between them. Germline-derived CDR1 and CDR2 are SGHNT and YYREEE (reference sequence). The CDR3 coding sequence is TGTGCCAGCAGCTTGGACCAGGGGACTTTCTACGAGCAGTACTTC. This encodes CASSLDQGTFYEQYF.

The V and J genes are TRBV15 and TRBJ2-1; D could derive from TRBD1 or TRBD2 (5 bases each). The CDR3 consists of 16 residues. The germline V and J ends were trimmed by 1 base and 1 base, with 11 bases remaining between them. Germline-derived CDR1 and CDR2 are LNHNV and YYDKDF (reference sequence). As DNA, the CDR3 is TGTGCCACCAGCAGAGGGGTTGGGGGATCCTACAATGAGCAGTTCTTC. This codes for CATSRGVGGSYNEQFF.

The chain uses TRBV13 and TRBJ1-1, with 9 nucleotides matching TRBD1. The CDR3 is 14 amino acids. V was pared by 8 bases and J by 1 base, with 5 bases of the junction left unmatched. Germline lookup yields CDR1 PRHDT and CDR2 FYEKMQ (reference sequence). The CDR3 DNA follows: TGTGCCAGCTCTAGGGACAGGGAGAACACTGAAGCTTTCTTT. It specifies CASSRDRENTEAFF.

The V gene is TRBV6-5, the J gene TRBJ2-7; TRBD1 matches 9 bases. The CDR3 covers 13 residues. With 6 bases clipped from V and 3 bases from J, the junction kept 3 bases outside the gene matches. The V gene's germline CDR1 is MNHEY and CDR2 SVGAGI. The CDR3 loop reads CASRGQGIYEQYF. Written as DNA, the CDR3 is TGTGCCAGCAGGGGACAGGGCATCTACGAGCAGTACTTC.

The chain uses TRBV19 and TRBJ2-1; D is perhaps TRBD2 (6 bases). The V gene lost 4 bases and the J gene lost 8 bases, with 12 bases spanning the gap. The CDR3 extends over 13 amino acids. The germline CDR1 and CDR2 sequences are LNHDA and SQIVND (reference sequence). The CDR3 bases are TGTGCCAGTAGTAGTACTAGCAGCGATGAGCAGTTCTTC. It encodes CASSSTSSDEQFF.

The rearrangement links TRBV30 to TRBJ1-1, with unresolved D. The V and J ends lost 3 bases and 4 bases respectively, with 12 bases between them. From germline, CDR1 is GTSNPN and CDR2 SVGIG (reference sequence). This CDR3 contains 13 residues. The CDR3 loop is CAWSWESSTEAFF. The CDR3 bases are TGTGCCTGGAGCTGGGAATCTAGCACTGAAGCTTTCTTT.